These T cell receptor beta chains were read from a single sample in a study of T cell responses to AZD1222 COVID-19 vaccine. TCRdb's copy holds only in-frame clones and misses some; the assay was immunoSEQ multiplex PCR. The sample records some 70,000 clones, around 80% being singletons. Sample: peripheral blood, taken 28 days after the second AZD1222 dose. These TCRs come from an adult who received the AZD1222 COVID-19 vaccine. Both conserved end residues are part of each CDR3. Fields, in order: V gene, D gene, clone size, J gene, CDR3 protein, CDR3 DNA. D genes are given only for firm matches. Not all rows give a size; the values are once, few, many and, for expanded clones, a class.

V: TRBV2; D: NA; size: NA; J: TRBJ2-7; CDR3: CASSAGYEQYF; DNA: TGTGCCAGCAGTGCGGGGTACGAGCAGTACTTC
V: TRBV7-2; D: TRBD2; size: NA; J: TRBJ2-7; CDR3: CASSLYGRDYTYEQYF; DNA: TGTGCCAGCAGCTTATATGGCCGGGACTATACCTACGAGCAGTACTTC
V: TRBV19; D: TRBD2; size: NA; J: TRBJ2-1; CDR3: CASSIGRGGQTAREQFF; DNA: TGTGCCAGTAGTATCGGCCGCGGGGGGCAGACAGCCAGAGAGCAGTTCTTC
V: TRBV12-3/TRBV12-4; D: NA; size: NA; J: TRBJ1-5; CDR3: CASSLQLHQPQHF; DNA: TGTGCCAGCAGTTTACAGTTGCATCAGCCCCAGCATTTT
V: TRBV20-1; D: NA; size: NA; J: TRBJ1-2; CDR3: CSARQDYGYTF; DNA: TGCAGTGCTCGGCAGGACTATGGCTACACCTTC
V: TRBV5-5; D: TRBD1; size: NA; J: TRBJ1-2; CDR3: CASSPIDRVYTF; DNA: TGTGCCAGCAGCCCAATAGACAGGGTCTACACCTTC
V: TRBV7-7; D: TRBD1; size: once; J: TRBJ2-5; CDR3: CASSLGGTGGETQYF; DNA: TGTGCTAGCAGCTTAGGCGGGACAGGGGGGGAGACCCAGTACTTC
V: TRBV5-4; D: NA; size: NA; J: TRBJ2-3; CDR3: CASSFPAGLGGNTDTQYF; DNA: TGTGCCAGCAGCTTCCCGGCGGGTCTGGGGGGAAACACAGATACGCAGTATTTT
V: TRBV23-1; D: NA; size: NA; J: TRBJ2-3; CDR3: CASSLGLLTTTDTQYF; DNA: TGCGCCAGCAGTCTCGGCCTTCTTACGACCACAGATACGCAGTATTTT
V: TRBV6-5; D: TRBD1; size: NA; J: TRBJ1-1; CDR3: CASRPRGENTEAFF; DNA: TGTGCCAGCAGACCCAGGGGGGAGAACACTGAAGCTTTCTTT
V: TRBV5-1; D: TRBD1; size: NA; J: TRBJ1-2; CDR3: CASRARQGLNYGYTF; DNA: TGCGCCAGCCGCGCCAGACAGGGGCTCAACTATGGCTACACCTTC
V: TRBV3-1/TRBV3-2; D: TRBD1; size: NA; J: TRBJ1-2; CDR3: CASSPGQGGGYTF; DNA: TGTGCCAGCAGTCCTGGACAGGGTGGTGGCTACACCTTC
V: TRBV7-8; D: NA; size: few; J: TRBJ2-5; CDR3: CASSPVAGETQYF; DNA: TGTGCCAGCAGCCCCGTAGCAGGGGAGACCCAGTACTTC
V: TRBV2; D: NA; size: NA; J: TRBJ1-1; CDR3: CASSDDRTMNTEAFF; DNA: TGTGCCAGCAGTGACGATAGGACAATGAACACTGAAGCTTTCTTT
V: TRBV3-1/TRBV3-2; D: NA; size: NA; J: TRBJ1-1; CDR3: CASSQALEAFF; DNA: TGTGCCAGCAGCCAAGCGCTAGAAGCTTTCTTT
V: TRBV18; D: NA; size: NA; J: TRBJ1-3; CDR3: CASSPQSGRSSGNTIYF; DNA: TGTGCCAGCTCACCACAGTCAGGGAGAAGCTCTGGAAACACCATATATTTT
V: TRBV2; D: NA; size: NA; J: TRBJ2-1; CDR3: CASSGSEYNEQFF; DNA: TGTGCCAGCAGTGGATCCGAATACAATGAGCAGTTCTTC
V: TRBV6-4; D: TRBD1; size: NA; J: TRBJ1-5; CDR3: CASSDLRQGVDQPQHF; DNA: TGTGCCAGCAGTGACCTGAGACAGGGAGTGGATCAGCCCCAGCATTTT
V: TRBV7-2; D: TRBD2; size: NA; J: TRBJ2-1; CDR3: CASRPPGTSGGAEFF; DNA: TGTGCCAGCAGGCCTCCCGGGACTAGCGGGGGGGCGGAGTTCTTC
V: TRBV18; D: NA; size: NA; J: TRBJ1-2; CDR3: CASSTTGTANYGYTF; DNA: TGTGCCAGCTCAACCACAGGGACTGCTAACTATGGCTACACCTTC
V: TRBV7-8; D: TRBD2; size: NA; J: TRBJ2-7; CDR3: CASSSRLAGGPLRGQYF; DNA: TGTGCCAGCAGCTCCCGACTAGCGGGGGGCCCTCTACGTGGGCAGTACTTC
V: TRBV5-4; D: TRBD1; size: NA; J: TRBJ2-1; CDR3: CASSTSDRDNEQFF; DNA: TGTGCCAGCAGCACCAGTGACAGGGACAATGAGCAGTTCTTC
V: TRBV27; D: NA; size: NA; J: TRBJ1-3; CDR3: CASSFDRSSGNTIYF; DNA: TGTGCCAGCAGTTTCGACAGGAGCTCTGGAAACACCATATATTTT
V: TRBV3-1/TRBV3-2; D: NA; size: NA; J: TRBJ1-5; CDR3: CASSYGTPHQSNQPQHF; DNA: TGTGCCAGCAGCTACGGGACTCCTCACCAGAGCAATCAGCCCCAGCATTTT
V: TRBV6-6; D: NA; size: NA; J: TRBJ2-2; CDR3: CASSPLALLNTGELFF; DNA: TGTGCCAGCAGCCCCTTGGCTCTTCTTAACACCGGGGAGCTGTTTTTT
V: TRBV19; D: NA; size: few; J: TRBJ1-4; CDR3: CASRGTPLNEKLFF; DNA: TGTGCCAGTAGAGGGACTCCACTTAATGAAAAACTGTTTTTT
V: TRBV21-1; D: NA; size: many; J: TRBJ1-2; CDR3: CASSTEFYGYTF; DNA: TGTGCCAGCTCGACAGAATTCTATGGCTACACCTTC
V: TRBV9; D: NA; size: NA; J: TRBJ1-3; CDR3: CASSVAATVTGNTIYF; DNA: TGTGCCAGCAGCGTAGCGGCAACGGTAACTGGAAACACCATATATTTT
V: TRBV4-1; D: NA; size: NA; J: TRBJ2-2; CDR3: CASSQASGLGGELFF; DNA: TGCGCCAGCAGCCAAGCGTCGGGGTTGGGCGGGGAGCTGTTTTTT
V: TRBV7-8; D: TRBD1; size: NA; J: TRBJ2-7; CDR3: CASSLRDRGRKVSYEQYF; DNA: TGTGCCAGCAGCTTAAGGGACAGGGGGCGTAAGGTCTCCTACGAGCAGTACTTC
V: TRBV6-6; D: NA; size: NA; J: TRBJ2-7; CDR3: CASSYSSRNEQYF; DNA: TGTGCCAGCAGTTACTCGAGCAGAAACGAGCAGTACTTC
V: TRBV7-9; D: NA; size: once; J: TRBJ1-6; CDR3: CASSLGSNSPLHF; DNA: TGTGCCAGCAGCCTAGGTTCCAATTCACCCCTCCACTTT
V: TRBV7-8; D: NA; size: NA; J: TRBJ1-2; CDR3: CASSSSYGYTF; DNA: TGTGCCAGCAGCTCAAGCTATGGCTACACCTTC
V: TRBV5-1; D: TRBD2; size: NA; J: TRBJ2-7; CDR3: CASRPLAGGNTYEQYF; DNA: TGCGCCAGCAGGCCACTGGCGGGGGGCAACACCTACGAGCAGTACTTC
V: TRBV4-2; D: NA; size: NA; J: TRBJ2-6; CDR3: CASSQNRGTGANVLTF; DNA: TGTGCCAGCAGCCAAAATAGGGGGACTGGGGCCAACGTCCTGACTTTC
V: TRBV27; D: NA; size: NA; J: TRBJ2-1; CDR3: CASSSRNRVSSNEQFF; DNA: TGTGCCAGCAGTTCACGAAACAGGGTCTCTAGCAATGAGCAGTTCTTC
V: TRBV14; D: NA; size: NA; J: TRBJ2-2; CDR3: CASSQIRVGELFF; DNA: TGTGCCAGCAGCCAAATCCGGGTCGGGGAGCTGTTTTTT
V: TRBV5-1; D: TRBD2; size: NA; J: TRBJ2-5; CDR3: CASSPVSGGAQETQYF; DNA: TGCGCCAGCAGCCCAGTCAGCGGGGGGGCCCAAGAGACCCAGTACTTC
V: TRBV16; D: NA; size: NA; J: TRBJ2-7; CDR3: CASSQSYYEWQYF; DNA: TGTGCCAGCAGCCAATCGTACTACGAGTGGCAGTACTTC
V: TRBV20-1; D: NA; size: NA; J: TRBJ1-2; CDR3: CSAKKGDGYTF; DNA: TGCAGTGCAAAGAAGGGGGATGGCTACACCTTC
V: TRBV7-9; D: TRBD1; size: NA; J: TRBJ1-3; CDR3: CASSHHRRTGVSGNTIYF; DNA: TGTGCCAGCAGCCACCATCGTAGGACAGGGGTCTCTGGAAACACCATATATTTT
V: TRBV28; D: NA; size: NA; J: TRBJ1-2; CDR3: CASRTGGPAGEW; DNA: TGTGCCAGCAGGACAGGAGGTCCGGCCGGGGAGTGG